This TCR beta chain was sequenced for a study of cytomegalovirus exposure and HLA in healthy donors. Study summary: The approximately 100 million unique TCR beta sequences, from about 190 million T cells, were found by an earlier analysis.

Regarding the study as a whole: The classifier, whose performance was assessed in both the original and validation cohorts, reportedly diagnosed cytomegalovirus status with high specificity and sensitivity. A missense DCLRE1C variant was associated with V- and J-gene trimming of TCR beta chains in a later analysis, and an independent cohort replicated the association. In a later analysis, the majority of CMV-associated beta chains seemingly showed HLA restriction.

The CDR3 extends over 15 amino acids. Germline assignment: CDR1 LNHDA and CDR2 SQIVND (reference sequence). The V gene lost 6 bases and the J gene lost 4 bases, with 19 bases spanning the gap. Remarks on this clone: Its antigen is still unknown.

The PCR used 60 Vbeta and 13 Jbeta primers. Repertoires were generated with immunoSEQ multiplex PCR, while TCRdb's copy carries only in-frame clones and drops some. The table includes under 200,000 clones, around 82% detected once. The sequence came from a man aged 25-40 years in good health and CMV-seronegative. The chain carries TRBV19 and TRBJ2-7, with a possible D match to TRBD1 (6 bases). The specimen sequenced was PBMCs. Here the CDR3 reads CASSRTDRTIYEQYF. As DNA, the CDR3 is TGTGCCAGTAGCCGTACCGACAGGACCATTTACGAGCAGTACTTC.